The 31 T cell receptor beta chains below were found in one sample sequenced in a study of shared clonotypes between healthy human individuals. TCRdb's copy holds only in-frame clones and misses some; the assay was immunoSEQ multiplex PCR. In the table there are a few million clones, about 92% of which are singletons. Sequencing input: naive CD4+ T cells sorted from blood. Subset described: CD45RA+ positively selected. The receptor source for this set is a man between 18 and 29 years old in good health.

With respect to this clone: Other DNA sequences in this specimen translate into the identical CDR3. The J gene is TRBJ2-5, the V gene TRBV5-1; D ambiguous. Between the trimmed V and J ends, which lost 2 bases and 3 bases, there was a span of 5 bases. Germline V gene data show CDR1 as SGHRS and CDR2 as YFSETQ. CDR3 length equals 12 residues. The CDR3 spells CASSFGEETQYF. CDR3 sequence (DNA): TGCGCCAGCAGCTTTGGGGAAGAGACCCAGTACTTC.

The V and J genes are TRBV5-4 and TRBJ1-1; possible D gene TRBD1, 5 bases. CDR1 and CDR2 from the germline V gene are SGHNT and YYREEE (reference sequence). The germline V and J ends were trimmed by 1 base and 6 bases, with 10 bases remaining between them. The length of the CDR3 is 13 residues. DNA for the CDR3: TGTGCCAGCAGCTTGCCAGGGCGCCCTGAAGCTTTCTTT. This sequence encodes CASSLPGRPEAFF.

V gene TRBV18 combines with J gene TRBJ2-7; 10 nucleotides line up with TRBD1. The CDR3 extends over 14 amino acids. V was clipped by 6 bases and J by 4 bases; unmatched bases: 6. The germline gives CDR1 KGHSH, CDR2 LQKENI. CDR3 nucleotide sequence: TGTGCCAGCTCCACGGGGACAGGGGAATACGAGCAGTACTTC. Protein sequence: CASSTGTGEYEQYF.

This sequence joins TRBV6-5 and TRBJ1-4; D may be TRBD1 (6 bases). V lost 4 bases and J 7 bases, leaving 16 bases between the germline ends. Germline values: CDR1 MNHEY, CDR2 SVGAGI. This CDR3 has 15 amino acids. The CDR3 here is CASSSETGWGEKLFF. The CDR3 DNA reads TGTGCCAGCAGTTCGGAGACAGGCTGGGGTGAAAAACTGTTTTTT.

The gene calls are TRBV7-8 and TRBJ2-7, with 9 nucleotides matching TRBD2. V gave up 5 bases and J gave up 2 bases; unmatched junction bases: 13. Germline V CDR1 and CDR2: SGHVS, FQNEAQ. This CDR3 is 17 amino acids long. CDR3: CASSPGVGTSLTYEQYF. CDR3 nucleotide sequence: TGTGCCAGCAGCCCGGGGGTAGGGACTAGCTTAACCTACGAGCAGTACTTC.

This clone was found once. CDR3 sequence reads: CASRSGPSSPLHF. Here the CDR3 DNA reads TGTGCCAGCAGGAGCGGGCCGAGTTCACCCCTCCACTTT. This chain uses TRBV10-3 with TRBJ1-6; no reliable D call. This CDR3 comprises 13 residues. V gave up 10 bases and J gave up 9 bases, with 16 bases separating them. Germline CDR1 reads ENHRY; CDR2 reads SYGVKD.

This clone was observed once. The V call is TRBV5-1, the J call TRBJ1-3; a weak D match, TRBD1 (5 bases). V was cut by 3 bases and J by 0 bases, with 10 bases left in between. Germline V lookup: CDR1 SGHRS, CDR2 YFSETQ. The CDR3 is made up of 15 amino acids. DNA of the CDR3: TGCGCCAGCAGCTATGACGGGACCTCTGGAAACACCATATATTTT. Protein sequence: CASSYDGTSGNTIYF.

The V gene is TRBV6-5, the J gene TRBJ1-1, with unresolved D. CDR3 length equals 13 residues. Trimming removed 5 bases from V and 1 base from J, with 8 bases in between. Germline V CDR1 and CDR2: MNHEY, SVGAGI. CDR3 residues: CASSIRQNTEAFF. The CDR3 nucleotides read TGTGCCAGCAGTATTCGACAGAACACTGAAGCTTTCTTT.

This chain joins TRBV19 and TRBJ2-3, with D unresolved. Germline-derived CDR1 and CDR2 are LNHDA and SQIVND (reference sequence). V lost 5 bases and J lost 6, with 12 bases in between. This CDR3 comprises 13 residues. The CDR3 region has the DNA TGTGCCAGTAGTCCCACAGCGCCCGATACGCAGTATTTT. Protein sequence: CASSPTAPDTQYF.

With regard to this clone: Different DNA sequences within this sample yield the same CDR3. The J gene is TRBJ2-7, the V gene TRBV6-5; D may be TRBD2 (5 bases). This CDR3 comprises 12 residues. Between the trimmed V and J ends, which lost 5 bases and 5 bases, there was a span of 10 bases. Germline CDR1 MNHEY, CDR2 SVGAGI. CDR3 DNA: TGTGCCAGCAGTCGGACTGGCGACGAGCAGTACTTC. Translated, it gives CASSRTGDEQYF.

In this sample, this clone turned up once. The chain recombines TRBV30 with TRBJ1-1; D gene unclear. Germline V lookup: CDR1 GTSNPN, CDR2 SVGIG (reference sequence). The CDR3 consists of 15 residues. Trimming cost V 3 bases and J 6 bases, with 20 bases left between them. The chain's CDR3 is CAWSRLHPPRAEAFF. CDR3 bases: TGTGCCTGGAGCAGACTTCACCCCCCTAGAGCTGAAGCTTTCTTT.

This sequence joins TRBV5-1 and TRBJ1-1; D may be TRBD1 (5 bases). This CDR3 spans 14 amino acids. Deletions cut 4 bases from V and 4 bases from J, with 14 bases between. Germline assignment: CDR1 SGHRS and CDR2 YFSETQ. The chain's CDR3 is CASSATVGLTEAFF. As DNA, the CDR3 is TGCGCCAGCAGCGCAACTGTGGGGCTCACTGAAGCTTTCTTT.

The chain employs TRBV6-6 and TRBJ2-7, with 10 bases lining up with TRBD1. Germline lookup yields CDR1 MNHNY and CDR2 SVGAGI (reference sequence). The CDR3 sequence is 15 residues long. V dropped 3 bases and J dropped 3; count of bases not matched to a gene: 5. The CDR3 DNA sequence: TGTGCCAGCAGTTATTTCGGACAGGGGGGCTACGAGCAGTACTTC. The encoded protein is CASSYFGQGGYEQYF.

The count of this clone is one. The chain combines TRBV6-6 with TRBJ1-6, with a possible D match to TRBD1 (6 bases). The CDR3 sequence is 16 residues long. Trimming removed 8 bases from V and 0 bases from J, with 14 bases in between. Per germline, CDR1 MNHNY and CDR2 SVGAGI (reference sequence). In DNA form, the CDR3 reads TGTGCCAGCTGGGGGCCGCCGAGCTCCTATAATTCACCCCTCCACTTT. Its protein product is CASWGPPSSYNSPLHF.

The V call is TRBV18, the J call TRBJ2-3; D possibly corresponds to TRBD1 (6 bases). Germline V gene data show CDR1 as KGHSH and CDR2 as LQKENI. CDR3 length: 12 amino acids. Trimming removed 4 bases from V and 5 bases from J, with 7 bases in between. The CDR3 nucleotides are TGTGCCAGCTCACTAGGGGGAGATACGCAGTATTTT. Translated, it gives CASSLGGDTQYF.

The chain combines TRBV27 with TRBJ2-7, with a weak D call TRBD1 (6 bases). The CDR3 length is 15 residues. The ends were cut back, 5 bases at V and 6 bases at J, with 20 bases in the middle. The germline CDR1 and CDR2 sequences are MNHEY and SMNVEV (reference sequence). CDR3 coding DNA: TGTGCCAGCAGTCCTCTCACAGGGCCCGCCGGCGAGCAGTACTTC. This translates into CASSPLTGPAGEQYF.

This clone was detected once. The CDR3 DNA follows: TGCAGCGTTGAAGGGTTCAGGTTTTCCACTGAAGCTTTCTTT. Its translation is CSVEGFRFSTEAFF. The rearrangement links TRBV29-1 to TRBJ1-1; D is undetermined. There are 14 residues in the CDR3. Trimming pared 1 base from V and 4 bases from J, leaving 13 bases between. Looked up from germline, CDR1 is SQVTM and CDR2 is ANQGSEA.

This clone is a singleton in its sample. This rearrangement joins TRBV7-9 to TRBJ2-1, with D maybe TRBD2 (5 bases). The CDR3 has 16 residues. In germline, CDR1 is SEHNR, CDR2 FQNEAQ (reference sequence). The V and J ends lost 1 base and 2 bases respectively, with 12 bases between them. The CDR3 DNA is TGTGCCAGCAGCTTAGAGCGGCTAGCCCCCTACAATGAGCAGTTCTTC. Protein: CASSLERLAPYNEQFF.

This chain uses TRBV18 with TRBJ1-5; D not resolved. Trimming took 3 bases from V and 9 from J, leaving 15 bases between them. This CDR3 has 14 residues. CDR1 and CDR2 (germline): KGHSH, LQKENI. DNA of the CDR3: TGTGCCAGCTCACCCCCCGGGCCCACCCGGCCCCAGCATTTT. It translates to CASSPPGPTRPQHF.

In this sample, this clone turned up a few times. The chain links TRBV5-4 to TRBJ1-2; 8 nucleotides align to TRBD1. Germline values: CDR1 SGHNT, CDR2 YYREEE (reference sequence). The CDR3 runs 13 residues. The V segment lost 1 base and the J segment 8 bases; nucleotides outside the gene matches: 4. The CDR3 region is CASSLLGQEGYTF. CDR3 DNA: TGTGCCAGCAGCTTGCTGGGACAGGAGGGCTACACCTTC. Using reference TRBV5-4 and TRBJ1-2 for the parts outside the CDR3, the full variable domain is ETGVTQSPTHLIKTRGQQVTLRCSSQSGHNTVSWYQQALGQGPQFIFQYYREEENGRGNFPPRFSGLQFPNYSSELNVNALELDDSALYLCASSLLGQEGYTFGSGTRLTVV.

This clone has a single count. The gene calls are TRBV7-9 and TRBJ1-2; weak D call: TRBD1 (5 bases). Germline CDR1 reads SEHNR; CDR2 reads FQNEAQ (reference sequence). The V gene lost 1 base and the J gene lost 8 bases, with 20 bases spanning the gap. This CDR3 is built from 16 residues. For the CDR3, the DNA is TGTGCCAGCAGCTTAGGGGGGACGTACAGTTTGGGCGGCTACACCTTC. This sequence encodes CASSLGGTYSLGGYTF.

This clone has a single count. The chain has TRBV10-3 and TRBJ2-7, with 10 bases matching TRBD2. V shed 0 bases, J shed 4 bases, and the junction held 6 bases outside the gene matches. The germline CDR1 and CDR2 sequences are ENHRY and SYGVKD. CDR3 length: 16 amino acids. CDR3 sequence: CAISESPSGGPYEQYF. For the CDR3, the DNA is TGTGCCATCAGTGAGTCCCCTAGCGGGGGCCCTTACGAGCAGTACTTC.

The rearrangement links TRBV12-5 to TRBJ2-7; D is unresolved. V gave up 4 bases and J gave up 3 bases, with 13 bases separating them. Per the germline V gene, CDR1 is LGHNT and CDR2 is FRNRAP. The CDR3 is made up of 14 amino acids. CDR3 sequence (DNA): TGTGCTAGTGGTTCCCCTGCCAAGAGCTACGAGCAGTACTTC. This gives the protein CASGSPAKSYEQYF.

The chain has TRBV6-1 and TRBJ1-3; D is undetermined. The CDR3 extends over 14 amino acids. Trimming took 11 bases from V and 2 from J, leaving 16 bases between them. The germline CDR1 and CDR2 sequences are MNHNS and SASEGT. CDR3 residues: CALRPGSTGNTIYF. The CDR3 DNA sequence: TGTGCCTTACGACCGGGGTCTACTGGAAACACCATATATTTT.

The chain uses TRBV5-1 and TRBJ2-5, with D perhaps matching TRBD1 (5 bases). Trimming removed 0 bases from V and 1 base from J, with 10 bases in between. Germline V gene lookup returns CDR1 SGHRS and CDR2 YFSETQ. The CDR3 runs 15 residues. CDR3 loop: CASSLETGSQETQYF. The DNA for the CDR3 is TGCGCCAGCAGCTTGGAAACAGGCTCCCAAGAGACCCAGTACTTC.

Remarks on this clone: This sample includes further DNA sequences coding for the same CDR3. The chain carries TRBV7-2 and TRBJ1-5; 7 nucleotides match TRBD1. Germline lookup yields CDR1 SGHTA and CDR2 FQGNSA. The CDR3 runs to 14 residues. The junction had 3 bases not matched to a gene; V was cut back by 2 bases and J by 5 bases. The DNA for the CDR3 is TGTGCCAGCAGCTTAAGGACAGGCGATCAGCCCCAGCATTTT. Protein product: CASSLRTGDQPQHF.

Of note for this clone: The same CDR3 arises from other DNA sequences in this sample as well. The chain carries TRBV7-2 and TRBJ2-1, with 11 nucleotides matching TRBD2. This CDR3 spans 15 amino acids. Germline-derived CDR1 and CDR2 are SGHTA and FQGNSA. With V trimmed by 5 bases and J by 2 bases, 2 bases remained unmatched. CDR3 DNA: TGTGCCAGCAGCCTTAGCGGGGGGGCCTACAATGAGCAGTTCTTC. This gives the protein CASSLSGGAYNEQFF.

This chain uses TRBV5-6 with TRBJ2-7, with D possibly TRBD1 on 5 matching bases. Per the germline V gene, CDR1 is SGHDT and CDR2 is YYEEEE. This CDR3 contains 15 residues. The V end was cut by 0 bases, the J end by 1 base, with 11 bases between. The CDR3: CASSLGQGISYEQYF. DNA for the CDR3: TGTGCCAGCAGCTTGGGGCAGGGAATTTCCTACGAGCAGTACTTC.

This chain uses TRBV27 with TRBJ1-6, with a tentative D call TRBD1 (6 bases). V was trimmed by 3 bases and J by 5 bases, leaving 8 bases between them. From germline, CDR1 is MNHEY and CDR2 SMNVEV (reference sequence). The CDR3 length is 14 residues. CDR3 region: CASSLDSNNSPLHF. DNA for the CDR3: TGTGCCAGCAGTTTGGACAGCAATAATTCACCCCTCCACTTT.

The chain couples TRBV10-2 to TRBJ1-6, with a possible D match to TRBD1 (6 bases). The CDR3 is made up of 15 amino acids. V lost 6 bases, J lost 8 bases, and 17 bases lay in between. Germline lookup yields CDR1 WSHSY and CDR2 SAAADI. The CDR3 loop reads CASSLTGGWDSPLHF. The CDR3 nucleotides are TGCGCCAGCAGCCTGACAGGAGGGTGGGATTCACCCCTCCACTTT.

The chain recombines TRBV11-2 with TRBJ2-5, with a weak D call TRBD2 (6 bases). Trimming took off 2 bases at V and 3 bases at J, with 10 bases between the two ends. The CDR3 extends over 14 amino acids. The germline V gene encodes CDR1 SGHAT and CDR2 FQNNGV. Here the CDR3 reads CASSLTWGEETQYF. The CDR3 DNA is TGTGCCAGCAGCTTAACGTGGGGGGAAGAGACCCAGTACTTC.